This passage covers 10 T cell receptor beta chains from one sample sequenced in a study of shared clonotypes between healthy human individuals. Assay: immunoSEQ multiplex PCR; the TCRdb copy retains only in-frame clones and omits some. Here the sample spans about 490,000 clones, approximately 80% being singletons. Sequenced: PBMCs. These receptors were taken from a woman in her forties in good health. Some clones in this sample may be carry-over from other donors' samples.

V gene TRBV19 combines with J gene TRBJ2-3; possibly TRBD2 for D (6 bases). Germline V gene lookup returns CDR1 LNHDA and CDR2 SQIVND (reference sequence). V was cut by 0 bases and J by 3 bases, with 10 bases left in between. CDR3 size: 15 residues. As DNA, the CDR3 is TGTGCCAGTAGTATAGAGTTCGGGAGAACAGATACGCAGTATTTT. This encodes CASSIEFGRTDTQYF. The full variable domain, completed using reference TRBV19 and TRBJ2-3, is DGGITQSPKYLFRKEGQNVTLSCEQNLNHDAMYWYRQDPGQGLRLIYYSQIVNDFQKGDIAEGYSVSREKKESFPLTVTSAQKNPTAFYLCASSIEFGRTDTQYFGPGTRLTVL.

This chain links TRBV4-2 with TRBJ2-2, with unresolved D. Looked up from germline, CDR1 is LGHNA and CDR2 is YNFKEQ. V lost 5 bases and J lost 1, with 8 bases in between. The CDR3 contains 14 residues. This CDR3 is CASSLMGNTGELFF. As DNA, the CDR3 is TGTGCCAGCAGCTTAATGGGGAACACCGGGGAGCTGTTTTTT.

A few counts support this clone. The chain combines TRBV7-8 with TRBJ1-3; D is ambiguous. Trimming pared 4 bases from V and 0 bases from J, leaving 7 bases between. From germline, CDR1 is SGHVS and CDR2 FQNEAQ. The CDR3 sequence is 14 residues long. The DNA for the CDR3 is TGTGCCAGCAGCTCCCGGATCTCTGGAAACACCATATATTTT. Protein: CASSSRISGNTIYF.

The chain carries TRBV10-3 and TRBJ1-2; 9 nucleotides match TRBD1. CDR1 is ENHRY, CDR2 SYGVKD, per germline. V gave up 10 bases and J gave up 1 base; unmatched junction bases: 7. The CDR3 loop spans 14 amino acids. The CDR3 nucleotides read TGTGCCACCCGGGACAGGGAATATAACTATGGCTACACCTTC. Translation gives CATRDREYNYGYTF.

This clone is a singleton in its sample. This rearrangement joins TRBV11-2 to TRBJ2-5; tentative D call: TRBD2 (6 bases). V lost 5 bases, J lost 7 bases, and 23 bases lay in between. The germline V gene encodes CDR1 SGHAT and CDR2 FQNNGV. The CDR3 is made up of 16 amino acids. CDR3 residues: CASSATGSPSGGTQYF. CDR3 sequence (DNA): TGTGCCAGCAGCGCAACCGGGAGCCCTTCTGGGGGGACCCAGTACTTC.

The chain joins TRBV27 to TRBJ2-3, with D possibly matching TRBD2 (5 bases). The CDR3 contains 14 residues. V gave up 2 bases and J gave up 0 bases, with 6 bases separating them. CDR1 and CDR2 from the germline V gene are MNHEY and SMNVEV (reference sequence). CDR3 residues: CASSLRGSTDTQYF. The CDR3, as DNA: TGTGCCAGCAGTTTAAGAGGGAGCACAGATACGCAGTATTTT.

The CDR3 DNA is TGTGCCAGCAGCTTAGGACTAGTGGCCACCGGGGAGCTGTTTTTT. Translation: CASSLGLVATGELFF. V usage is TRBV11-1 and J usage is TRBJ2-2, with a possible D match to TRBD2 (6 bases). The CDR3 contains 15 residues. The ends were cut back, 1 base at V and 4 bases at J, with 10 bases in the middle. Germline V gene data show CDR1 as SGHAT and CDR2 as FQDESV (reference sequence). Supplemented by reference TRBV11-1 and TRBJ2-2, the full variable domain reads EAEVAQSPRYKITEKSQAVAFWCDPISGHATLYWYRQILGQGPELLVQFQDESVVDDSQLPKDRFSAERLKGVDSTLKIQPAELGDSAMYLCASSLGLVATGELFFGEGSRLTVL.

The chain has TRBV7-2 and TRBJ2-7; TRBD1 or TRBD2 may be the D gene (5 bases each). There are 15 residues in the CDR3. CDR1 is SGHTA and CDR2 is FQGNSA in the germline V gene. Trimming removed 5 bases at V and 4 bases at J, with 18 bases between. The CDR3 sequence: CASSVPSLRGYEQYF. DNA of the CDR3: TGTGCCAGCAGCGTACCTAGCTTGAGGGGATACGAGCAGTACTTC. The full variable domain, completed using reference TRBV7-2 and TRBJ2-7, is GAGVSQSPSNKVTEKGKDVELRCDPISGHTALYWYRQSLGQGLEFLIYFQGNSAPDKSGLPSDRFSAERTGGSVSTLTIQRTQQEDSAVYLCASSVPSLRGYEQYFGPGTRLTVT.

The chain combines TRBV11-3 with TRBJ2-2; 10 nucleotides align to TRBD2. CDR3 size: 16 residues. Losses at the gene ends were 5 bases for V and 6 bases for J; bases not matched to a gene: 9. CDR1 and CDR2 (germline): SGHNT, YENEEA. This CDR3 is CASSKVGSGRSGELFF. The CDR3 DNA is TGTGCCAGCAGCAAAGTGGGTAGCGGGAGGTCCGGGGAGCTGTTTTTT.

The chain carries TRBV18 and TRBJ2-7; 10 nucleotides align to TRBD1. CDR1 is KGHSH, CDR2 LQKENI, per germline. The CDR3 totals 14 residues. V lost 2 bases, J lost 8 bases, and 6 bases stayed unmatched. In nucleotides, the CDR3 is TGTGCCAGCTCACCAGACAGGGGGCTAGACAAGCAGTACTTC. Its protein is CASSPDRGLDKQYF.